The rows below give T cell receptor beta chains drawn from one sample of a study of blood T cell repertoires in COVID-19. Measured with immunoSEQ multiplex PCR; TCRdb has only the in-frame clones, and not every one. Of about 200,000 clones in the sample, around nine tenths were seen once. The sequenced sample was peripheral blood. The receptors originated from a man aged 18 to 30 with active or convalescent COVID-19. Each CDR3 is given without its conserved first and last residue. Fields, in order: CDR3 protein, D gene, J gene, V gene, clone size. The D gene is left open where the match is weak. A row's size may be missing; if present it is once, few, many or a size class.

CDR3aa: ASSLGGSGGPTDTQY
d_gene: TRBD2
j_gene: TRBJ2-3
v_gene: TRBV7-9
abundance: -

CDR3aa: ASSIEPGNYGYT
d_gene: -
j_gene: TRBJ1-2
v_gene: TRBV19
abundance: once

CDR3aa: AISESDRWGYT
d_gene: -
j_gene: TRBJ1-2
v_gene: TRBV10-3
abundance: -

CDR3aa: SVGGGRGNTEAF
d_gene: -
j_gene: TRBJ1-1
v_gene: TRBV29-1
abundance: -

CDR3aa: ASNTGVEQY
d_gene: TRBD1
j_gene: TRBJ2-7
v_gene: TRBV5-8
abundance: -

CDR3aa: ATSDLGGANTDTQY
d_gene: -
j_gene: TRBJ2-3
v_gene: TRBV24-1
abundance: -

CDR3aa: ASNLIGEEKLF
d_gene: -
j_gene: TRBJ1-4
v_gene: TRBV12-3/TRBV12-4
abundance: few

CDR3aa: ASSRDTGYGYT
d_gene: -
j_gene: TRBJ1-2
v_gene: TRBV9
abundance: -

CDR3aa: ASSKTSGSYEQY
d_gene: -
j_gene: TRBJ2-7
v_gene: TRBV7-9
abundance: -

CDR3aa: ASGPGIQY
d_gene: -
j_gene: TRBJ2-4
v_gene: TRBV12-3/TRBV12-4
abundance: once

CDR3aa: ASSIDISSTAGGYT
d_gene: -
j_gene: TRBJ1-2
v_gene: TRBV19
abundance: -

CDR3aa: ASSGQTNIRTGELF
d_gene: -
j_gene: TRBJ2-2
v_gene: TRBV10-2
abundance: -

CDR3aa: ASSRDSGNTIY
d_gene: -
j_gene: TRBJ1-3
v_gene: TRBV5-5
abundance: -

CDR3aa: ASSIGGRAYEQY
d_gene: -
j_gene: TRBJ2-7
v_gene: TRBV19
abundance: -

CDR3aa: ASSTATDYGYT
d_gene: -
j_gene: TRBJ1-2
v_gene: TRBV12-3/TRBV12-4
abundance: -

CDR3aa: ASSQAELAGTYEQY
d_gene: TRBD2
j_gene: TRBJ2-7
v_gene: TRBV3-1/TRBV3-2
abundance: -

CDR3aa: ASSAAPGYGYT
d_gene: -
j_gene: TRBJ1-2
v_gene: TRBV9
abundance: -

CDR3aa: ASSVRLTGSGPGANVLT
d_gene: -
j_gene: TRBJ2-6
v_gene: TRBV9
abundance: -

CDR3aa: ASSRDSGTRVKLF
d_gene: TRBD1
j_gene: TRBJ1-4
v_gene: TRBV6-1
abundance: -

CDR3aa: ASSPTWNTGELF
d_gene: -
j_gene: TRBJ2-2
v_gene: TRBV6-2/TRBV6-3
abundance: -

CDR3aa: ASSLNGRVPAEAF
d_gene: -
j_gene: TRBJ1-1
v_gene: TRBV7-3
abundance: -

CDR3aa: ASATGANQPQH
d_gene: TRBD1
j_gene: TRBJ1-5
v_gene: TRBV5-1
abundance: -

CDR3aa: ASSYRGQGFGYT
d_gene: TRBD1
j_gene: TRBJ1-2
v_gene: TRBV6-5
abundance: -

CDR3aa: AWNMRQGIGGF
d_gene: TRBD1
j_gene: TRBJ1-2
v_gene: TRBV30
abundance: -

CDR3aa: ASSFRGNEKLF
d_gene: -
j_gene: TRBJ1-4
v_gene: TRBV11-2
abundance: -